A single sample gave rise to the 16 T cell receptor beta chains below, sequenced in a study of blood T cell repertoires in COVID-19. Only in-frame clones appear in the TCRdb table, and some are missing; sequencing was by immunoSEQ multiplex PCR. The table includes over 45,000 clones, roughly four fifths detected once. The sequencing sample was made of peripheral blood. These receptors all come from a woman aged 60-75 years with acute or convalescent COVID-19.

This clone was detected a few times. The chain links TRBV9 to TRBJ2-1; TRBD2 matches 13 bases. CDR3 length: 18 amino acids. Germline-derived CDR1 and CDR2 are SGDLS and YYNGEE. V lost 2 bases, J lost 10 bases, and 15 bases stayed unmatched. CDR3 nucleotides: TGTGCCAGCAGCGTCGGGACTAGCGGGGAGAGTAAGGGAAGGGAGCAGTTCTTC. Translating it yields CASSVGTSGESKGREQFF.

The CDR3 loop is CASLNGQFMNTEAFF. The CDR3 nucleotides are TGTGCCAGCCTAAACGGACAGTTCATGAACACTGAAGCTTTCTTT. The chain joins TRBV27 to TRBJ1-1, with TRBD1 as a possible D gene (6 bases). Germline CDR1 MNHEY, CDR2 SMNVEV (reference sequence). This CDR3 region has 15 residues. The ends were cut back, 8 bases at V and 0 bases at J, with 16 bases in the middle.

This clone was detected once. This chain joins TRBV7-9 and TRBJ2-1, with D possibly TRBD1 on 5 matching bases. CDR3 length equals 14 residues. Trimming removed 4 bases from V and 0 bases from J, with 7 bases in between. Germline V CDR1 and CDR2: SEHNR, FQNEAQ (reference sequence). The chain's CDR3 is CASSYGASYNEQFF. CDR3 DNA sequence: TGTGCCAGCAGCTATGGGGCCTCCTACAATGAGCAGTTCTTC.

The rearrangement uses TRBV4-1 and TRBJ1-4, with D hard to call. Germline V CDR1 and CDR2: MGHRA, YSYEKL. V was shortened by 1 base and J by 5 bases, with 11 bases between the two germline ends. The CDR3 consists of 15 residues. The CDR3 DNA reads TGCGCCAGCAGCCAAGCGGCACAGAAGAATGAAAAACTGTTTTTT. It translates to CASSQAAQKNEKLFF.

The chain links TRBV12-3 or TRBV12-4 to TRBJ1-2; TRBD1 matches 7 bases. This CDR3 has 13 residues. The CDR3 DNA follows: TGTGCTTCCGGGAGGGGGCGCGGCTATGGCTACACCTTC. It translates to CASGRGRGYGYTF.

The rearrangement joins TRBV19 to TRBJ1-5, with 9 bases aligning to TRBD1. The CDR3 has 15 amino acids. CDR1 is LNHDA, CDR2 SQIVND, per germline (reference sequence). After removal of 4 bases from V and 7 bases from J, the junction contained 8 bases not matched to a gene. CDR3 protein: CASSKGTGRMQPQHF. The CDR3 DNA follows: TGTGCCAGTAGTAAAGGGACAGGGCGAATGCAGCCCCAGCATTTT.

J is TRBJ2-7 and V is TRBV12-5; 7 nucleotides line up with TRBD1. V dropped 1 base and J dropped 0; count of bases not matched to a gene: 3. The germline gives CDR1 LGHNT, CDR2 FRNRAP. The CDR3 length is 15 residues. CDR3 sequence reads: CASGLAWDSSYEQYF. The CDR3 region has the DNA TGTGCTAGTGGTTTGGCCTGGGACAGCTCCTACGAGCAGTACTTC.

The chain joins TRBV3-1 (or the pseudogene TRBV3-2) to TRBJ2-2; 15 nucleotides line up with TRBD2. Trimming took 2 bases from V and 2 from J; bases not matched to a gene: 9. CDR3 length: 20 amino acids. Germline V lookup: CDR1 LGHDT, CDR2 YNNKEL (reference sequence). In DNA, the CDR3 is TGTGCCAGCAGCCAAAGGACTAGCGGGAGGGGCCTAACTAACACCGGGGAGCTGTTTTTT. This sequence encodes CASSQRTSGRGLTNTGELFF.

The rearrangement uses TRBV29-1 and TRBJ2-2; D unclear. Germline V CDR1 and CDR2: SQVTM, ANQGSEA. This CDR3 spans 13 amino acids. V was clipped by 4 bases and J by 3 bases, with 9 bases between them. This CDR3 reads CSVVRSYTGELFF. The CDR3 DNA is TGCAGCGTTGTCAGGTCGTACACCGGGGAGCTGTTTTTT.

The rearrangement uses TRBV3-1 (or the pseudogene TRBV3-2) and TRBJ2-4; 8 bases align to TRBD2. V was clipped by 2 bases and J by 7 bases; unmatched bases: 19. The CDR3 has 19 residues. The V gene's germline CDR1 is LGHDT and CDR2 YNNKEL (reference sequence). This chain's CDR3 is CASSQFAQSSGLRNNIQYF. The CDR3 DNA reads as TGTGCCAGCAGCCAATTCGCTCAGTCTAGCGGGCTTCGCAACAACATTCAGTACTTC.

J is TRBJ2-4 and V is TRBV6-1; 7 bases map to TRBD2. The V segment lost 6 bases and the J segment 0 bases; nucleotides outside the gene matches: 5. The CDR3 sequence is 15 residues long. The germline CDR1 and CDR2 sequences are MNHNS and SASEGT. The CDR3 DNA reads TGTGCCAGCAGCCAAAGCGGGGTAGCCAAAAACATTCAGTACTTC. Encoded protein: CASSQSGVAKNIQYF.

The chain has TRBV7-9 and TRBJ2-4; perhaps TRBD1 as D (6 bases). CDR3 length: 19 amino acids. Trimming removed 3 bases at V and 1 base at J, with 22 bases between. Germline values: CDR1 SEHNR, CDR2 FQNEAQ (reference sequence). CDR3 amino acids: CASSLGAGDGLSAKNIQYF. The CDR3 DNA follows: TGTGCCAGCAGCTTGGGGGCAGGGGATGGGCTGTCGGCCAAAAACATTCAGTACTTC.

There are a few counts of this clone. The chain couples TRBV5-6 to TRBJ1-2; 7 nucleotides agree with TRBD1. The junction had 10 bases not matched to a gene; V was cut back by 4 bases and J by 4 bases. The CDR3 has 15 residues. Looked up from germline, CDR1 is SGHDT and CDR2 is YYEEEE. In nucleotides, the CDR3 is TGTGCCAGCAGCACCAACAGGGGTGGTCCCTATGGCTACACCTTC. This translates into CASSTNRGGPYGYTF.

The chain joins TRBV5-6 to TRBJ1-5; D might be TRBD1 (6 bases). Looked up from germline, CDR1 is SGHDT and CDR2 is YYEEEE. Trimming stripped 4 bases from V and 0 bases from J, with 11 bases between. CDR3 size: 15 residues. CDR3: CASSRGQISNQPQHF. CDR3 sequence (DNA): TGTGCCAGCAGCCGCGGACAGATTAGCAATCAGCCCCAGCATTTT.

This rearrangement joins TRBV6-5 to TRBJ1-2; D is possibly TRBD1 (6 bases). The CDR3 covers 15 residues. Germline V gene data show CDR1 as MNHEY and CDR2 as SVGAGI. With 0 bases removed from V and 6 bases from J, the gap between germline ends came to 14 bases. The CDR3 loop reads CASSYSALNRDGYTF. The CDR3 region has the DNA TGTGCCAGCAGTTACTCGGCCCTAAACAGGGATGGCTACACCTTC.

The V call is TRBV10-3, the J call TRBJ1-2; 7 nucleotides align to TRBD1. The junction had 4 bases not matched to a gene; V was cut back by 4 bases and J by 2 bases. Germline CDR1 reads ENHRY; CDR2 reads SYGVKD. The CDR3 consists of 14 residues. The CDR3 DNA follows: TGTGCCATCAGTGCGCCGGGACAGAACTATGGCTACACCTTC. Its protein is CAISAPGQNYGYTF.